These T cell receptor beta chains were read from a single sample in a study of CD8 T cells in ankylosing spondylitis. TCRdb analysed the 5' RACE reads with MiXCR anew, one entry per CDR3 protein. The sample holds about 250,000 distinct CDR3 sequences, about 30% seen once. Sequencing was done on a sample of blood, either unsorted or a sorted T cell fraction (not recorded which). All receptors come from a male donor with ankylosing spondylitis or in good health (not recorded which). Each CDR3 is given with its conserved first and last residue. D genes are given only for firm matches. Only some rows state a clone size, as once, few, many or a class for expanded clones.

>TRBD2|few|TRBV20-1|TRBJ2-1
CSARDLPSGGAVVNEQFF
TGCAGTGCTAGAGATCTTCCTAGCGGGGGGGCCGTGGTCAATGAGCAGTTCTTC
>.|.|TRBV20-1|TRBJ2-2
CSASRPVAGELFF
TGCAGTGCTAGCCGTCCGGTGGCCGGGGAGCTGTTTTTT
>.|once|TRBV6-1|TRBJ1-1
CASSKTAEGTEAFF
TGTGCCAGCAGCAAAACAGCCGAGGGCACTGAAGCTTTCTTT
>.|.|TRBV11-2|TRBJ2-7
CASTGRRTYEQYF
TGTGCCAGCACCGGCCGGCGGACTTACGAGCAGTACTTC
>TRBD2|.|TRBV20-1|TRBJ2-3
CSARDPSGGAADTQYF
TGCAGTGCTAGAGATCCGAGCGGGGGGGCGGCAGATACGCAGTATTTT
>.|.|TRBV4-1|TRBJ1-6
CASSQDPSSWSPLHF
TGCGCCAGCAGCCAAGATCCGTCATCGTGGTCACCCCTCCACTTT
>TRBD2|many|TRBV29-1|TRBJ2-5
CSVARTSGSETQYF
TGCAGCGTTGCACGTACTAGCGGGTCTGAGACCCAGTACTTC
>.|few|TRBV15|TRBJ1-2
CATSRGSFRYGYTF
TGTGCCACCAGCAGAGGATCCTTTCGCTATGGCTACACCTTC
>.|few|TRBV12-3/TRBV12-4|TRBJ2-5
CASSLVLGSWDF
TGTGCCAGCAGTTTAGTGTTGGGGTCTTGGGACTTC
>TRBD1|.|TRBV28|TRBJ1-6
CASMRPTGNSPLHF
TGTGCCAGCATGCGCCCGACAGGGAATTCACCCCTCCACTTT
>TRBD2|few|TRBV10-3|TRBJ2-1
CAIMQSGGNEQFF
TGTGCCATCATGCAATCGGGGGGCAATGAGCAGTTCTTC